Below, 19 T cell receptor beta chains from the same sample are listed, as sequenced in a study of cytomegalovirus exposure and HLA in healthy donors. Profiling relied on immunoSEQ multiplex PCR, and the TCRdb table lists in-frame clones only, not all of them. The sample includes roughly 100,000 clones, less than 90% of them seen just once. The sample comprised PBMCs. These receptors all stem from a woman between 18 and 30 years old in good health and CMV-seropositive.

V gene TRBV7-9 combines with J gene TRBJ1-6; D perhaps matches TRBD1 (6 bases). Per the germline V gene, CDR1 is SEHNR and CDR2 is FQNEAQ (reference sequence). The CDR3 length is 17 residues. V lost 4 bases, J lost 9 bases, and 22 bases lay in between. The DNA for the CDR3 is TGTGCCAGCAGCTCAACTCAAATAGGGGGTTCAAGTTCACCCCTCCACTTT. Residues: CASSSTQIGGSSSPLHF.

The chain joins TRBV19 to TRBJ2-6; 7 bases match TRBD2. V lost 2 bases and J lost 2; bases outside the gene matches: 3. Germline CDR1 LNHDA, CDR2 SQIVND (reference sequence). The CDR3 is 16 amino acids. The CDR3 here is CASSIFGGTGANVLTF. The CDR3, as DNA: TGTGCCAGTAGTATATTCGGGGGGACTGGGGCCAACGTCCTGACTTTC.

The gene calls are TRBV2 and TRBJ1-6; D is uncertain. The CDR3 extends over 16 amino acids. The germline V gene encodes CDR1 SNHLY and CDR2 FYNNEI. The V end was cut by 3 bases, the J end by 10 bases, with 19 bases between. DNA of the CDR3: TGTGCCAGCAGTGAGTTTACACGCTCCCGGAGGTCACCCCTCCACTTT. Translated: CASSEFTRSRRSPLHF.

V gene TRBV6-5 combines with J gene TRBJ1-4; 10 nucleotides agree with TRBD1. Germline CDR1 and CDR2: MNHEY and SVGAGI. This CDR3 contains 15 residues. J was trimmed by 7 bases and V by 6 bases; bases with no gene match: 8. The CDR3 bases are TGTGCCAGCAGAAGACAGGGGGCGCGGGTTGAAAAACTGTTTTTT. Translation gives CASRRQGARVEKLFF.

The chain links TRBV11-2 to TRBJ2-7; D tentatively fits TRBD1 or TRBD2 (5 bases each). Germline lookup yields CDR1 SGHAT and CDR2 FQNNGV. Trimming took 3 bases from V and 0 from J, leaving 6 bases between them. This CDR3 comprises 13 residues. CDR3 nucleotide sequence: TGTGCCAGCAGCTTTGGGGGCTCCTACGAGCAGTACGTC. It encodes CASSFGGSYEQYV.

V gene TRBV7-2 combines with J gene TRBJ1-4, with a tentative D call TRBD1 (6 bases). The CDR3 spans 13 residues. V shed 2 bases and J shed 12 bases, with 13 bases lying between them. Germline CDR1 reads SGHTA; CDR2 reads FQGNSA. In DNA, the CDR3 is TGTGCCAGCAGCTTACGGGAGGGGGTACAACTGTTTTTT. The encoded protein is CASSLREGVQLFF. Using reference TRBV7-2 and TRBJ1-4 for the parts outside the CDR3, the full variable domain is GAGVSQSPSNKVTEKGKDVELRCDPISGHTALYWYRQSLGQGLEFLIYFQGNSAPDKSGLPSDRFSAERTGGSVSTLTIQRTQQEDSAVYLCASSLREGVQLFFGSGTQLSVL.

This clone was recorded once. The genes are TRBV2 and TRBJ1-2; perhaps TRBD1 as D (5 bases). Germline lookup yields CDR1 SNHLY and CDR2 FYNNEI. Deletions cut 3 bases from V and 5 bases from J, with 13 bases between. The CDR3 covers 14 residues. In DNA form, the CDR3 reads TGTGCCAGCAGTGAGGCAGGGATTGGATATGGCTACACCTTC. Translating gives CASSEAGIGYGYTF.

The chain couples TRBV11-2 to TRBJ2-7; 7 positions agree with TRBD1. This CDR3 is 15 amino acids long. Per the germline V gene, CDR1 is SGHAT and CDR2 is FQNNGV. V was clipped by 1 base and J by 0 bases; unmatched bases: 3. CDR3 in amino acids: CASSLVTGSSYEQYF. The CDR3 coding sequence is TGTGCCAGCAGCTTAGTGACAGGGAGCTCCTACGAGCAGTACTTC.

The J gene is TRBJ1-6, the V gene TRBV2; D is possibly TRBD1 (6 bases). Trimming removed 7 bases from V and 10 bases from J, with 23 bases in between. The germline CDR1 and CDR2 sequences are SNHLY and FYNNEI. CDR3 length: 16 amino acids. This CDR3 reads CASTEGGGLGGSPLHF. The CDR3 coding sequence is TGTGCCAGCACGGAAGGGGGGGGACTCGGGGGGTCACCCCTCCACTTT.

The chain links TRBV2 to TRBJ1-2; TRBD1 matches at 7 bases. From germline, CDR1 is SNHLY and CDR2 FYNNEI. The V gene end was trimmed by 5 bases and the J gene end by 3 bases; junction bases not matched to a gene: 3. CDR3 length equals 13 residues. The CDR3 bases are TGTGCCAGCAGTCGTGGGACAGACTATGGCTACACCTTC. Translated: CASSRGTDYGYTF.

This chain links TRBV11-2 with TRBJ2-1; TRBD2 is a possible D gene (5 bases). CDR3 length equals 16 residues. Trimming took off 5 bases at V and 6 bases at J, with 20 bases between the two ends. CDR1 SGHAT and CDR2 FQNNGV come from the germline V gene. The CDR3 nucleotides read TGTGCCAGCAGCCTCCCTAGGTGGAGGCCTTTCAATGAGCAGTTCTTC. Translating gives CASSLPRWRPFNEQFF.

The sample holds one count of this clone. J is TRBJ1-1 and V is TRBV28, with TRBD1 matching 7 bases. The CDR3 runs to 14 residues. J was trimmed by 5 bases and V by 4 bases; bases with no gene match: 7. Germline CDR1 MDHEN, CDR2 SYDVKM. In nucleotides, the CDR3 is TGTGCCAGCAGTTCTTACAGGGGAGGAACTGAAGCTTTCTTT. The encoded protein is CASSSYRGGTEAFF.

This sequence joins TRBV18 and TRBJ1-2, with D possibly being TRBD1 (6 bases). Trimming removed 2 bases at V and 4 bases at J, with 11 bases between. The CDR3 totals 14 residues. CDR1 is KGHSH, CDR2 LQKENI, per germline. The CDR3 bases are TGTGCCAGCTCACCAAGGGCAGGGGTCTATGGCTACACCTTC. It is translated as CASSPRAGVYGYTF.

This chain connects TRBV5-6 to TRBJ2-5, with a weak D call TRBD2 (5 bases). The V gene's germline CDR1 is SGHDT and CDR2 YYEEEE. This CDR3 is 17 amino acids long. V lost 0 bases and J lost 0, with 15 bases in between. CDR3 bases: TGTGCCAGCAGCTTGGAGGGTAGCGCAAGATACCAAGAGACCCAGTACTTC. This translates into CASSLEGSARYQETQYF.

The V gene is TRBV7-9, the J gene TRBJ2-1, with 12 bases identical to TRBD2. The length of the CDR3 is 16 residues. Germline V gives CDR1 SEHNR, CDR2 FQNEAQ (reference sequence). V lost 5 bases, J lost 6 bases, and 8 bases stayed unmatched. The CDR3 region is CASSPYSSGGANEQFF. CDR3 sequence (DNA): TGTGCCAGCAGCCCATATTCTAGCGGGGGGGCCAATGAGCAGTTCTTC. Drawing the rest from reference TRBV7-9 and TRBJ2-1, the complete variable domain is DTGVSQNPRHKITKRGQNVTFRCDPISEHNRLYWYRQTLGQGPEFLTYFQNEAQLEKSRLLSDRFSAERPKGSFSTLEIQRTEQGDSAMYLCASSPYSSGGANEQFFGPGTRLTVL.

The chain employs TRBV9 and TRBJ1-1; 7 bases match TRBD1. J gave up 3 bases and V 0 bases, and 17 bases lay outside the gene matches. Germline assignment: CDR1 SGDLS and CDR2 YYNGEE. CDR3 length: 19 amino acids. The CDR3 sequence is CASSVGPPVVQQGYTEAFF. In DNA form, the CDR3 reads TGTGCCAGCAGCGTAGGACCCCCTGTGGTCCAACAGGGGTACACTGAAGCTTTCTTT. Full variable domain (missing parts from reference TRBV9 and TRBJ1-1): DSGVTQTPKHLITATGQRVTLRCSPRSGDLSVYWYQQSLDQGLQFLIQYYNGEERAKGNILERFSAQQFPDLHSELNLSSLELGDSALYFCASSVGPPVVQQGYTEAFFGQGTRLTVV.

The gene calls are TRBV19 and TRBJ1-5; 9 nucleotides match TRBD1. CDR1 and CDR2 (germline): LNHDA, SQIVND (reference sequence). J lost 2 bases, V lost 5 bases, and 1 base had no gene match. The CDR3 runs 14 residues. The CDR3 DNA sequence: TGTGCCAGTAGTGGGACAGGGCGCAATCAGCCCCAGCATTTT. Protein: CASSGTGRNQPQHF.

The J gene is TRBJ2-1, the V gene TRBV19, with D possibly being TRBD2 (5 bases). The CDR3 runs 13 residues. Germline CDR1 LNHDA, CDR2 SQIVND (reference sequence). Trimming shortened V by 4 bases and J by 4 bases, and 8 bases separated the two germline ends. CDR3 region: CASSNGNYNEQFF. As DNA, the CDR3 is TGTGCCAGTAGTAACGGGAATTACAATGAGCAGTTCTTC.

The chain employs TRBV7-2 and TRBJ1-5, with D perhaps matching TRBD1 (5 bases). The CDR3 sequence is 12 residues long. The germline V and J ends were trimmed by 5 bases and 6 bases, with 8 bases remaining between them. The germline gives CDR1 SGHTA, CDR2 FQGNSA. CDR3 nucleotide sequence: TGTGCCAGCAGCGACGGGGGTCAGCCCCAGCATTTT. Its protein product is CASSDGGQPQHF.